The following is a TCR beta chain sequence with its context. This CDR3 is 16 amino acids long. Germline loops: CDR1 ENHRY, CDR2 SYGVKD. V was clipped by 5 bases and J by 1 base; unmatched bases: 3. Using immunoSEQ multiplex PCR, the repertoire was profiled, and TCRdb retains in-frame clones only, with some absent. The sample contains around 41,000 clones, about 90% of which appear only once. The sample comes from a study of blood T cell repertoires in COVID-19. The wider study: Spain, Italy and the United States supplied samples that represented acute and convalescent COVID-19. T cells, B-cell-depleted T cells, or PBMCs supplied cDNA or gDNA.

V is TRBV10-3 and J is TRBJ2-1, with TRBD2 matching over 12 bases. Sequencing input: peripheral blood. This TCR came from a woman aged 25 to 39 in a cohort sampled during active COVID-19. The CDR3 here is CAISPTSGRSYNEQFF. CDR3 DNA: TGTGCCATCAGTCCGACTAGCGGGAGATCCTACAATGAGCAGTTCTTC.